This T cell receptor (beta chain) comes out of a study of CD8+CD57+ T cells in acquired aplastic anemia. There are many counts of this clonotype. Only patients with CD8+CD57+ cell expansion on flow cytometry were chosen for sequencing. V lost 5 bases, J lost 0 bases, and 8 bases stayed unmatched. In germline, CDR1 is SGHAT, CDR2 FQNNGV. The CDR3 is made up of 16 amino acids. Using genomic DNA as the template, TCR beta VDJ and CDR3 profiling was carried out. Via MiXCR, TCRdb re-called the reads, giving one row per CDR3 protein. The sample shows some 200,000 distinct CDR3 sequences, over 40% of them seen only once.

This clonotype originated in a human donor with aplastic anemia. Sequencing was carried out using sorted CD4+, CD8+, or CD8+CD57+ T cells (not recorded which) from PBMCs. The chain couples TRBV11-2 to TRBJ2-3, with 7 bases identical to TRBD2. CDR3 loop: CASSRMLAASTDTQYF. As DNA, the CDR3 is TGTGCCAGCAGCCGAATGCTAGCGGCTAGCACAGATACGCAGTATTTT. The full variable domain, rest sourced from reference TRBV11-2 and TRBJ2-3, is EAGVAQSPRYKIIEKRQSVAFWCNPISGHATLYWYQQILGQGPKLLIQFQNNGVVDDSQLPKDRFSAERLKGVDSTLKIQPAKLEDSAVYLCASSRMLAASTDTQYFGPGTRLTVL.